This passage covers 12 T cell receptor beta chains from one sample sequenced in a study of PD-L1 blockade in urothelial cancer. Assay used: immunoSEQ multiplex PCR; TCRdb lists only in-frame clones, some missing. The sample records roughly 130,000 clones, approximately 88% being singletons. Time point: pretreatment peripheral blood. This material consisted of PBMCs, taken around atezolizumab (anti-PD-L1) treatment. These receptors originate from a middle-aged man with urothelial cancer.

The V call is TRBV10-3, the J call TRBJ2-3, with 9 nucleotides matching TRBD1. The J segment lost 1 base and the V segment lost 7 bases, leaving 9 bases of the junction unmatched. From germline, CDR1 is ENHRY and CDR2 SYGVKD. The CDR3 runs 16 residues. In DNA form, the CDR3 reads TGTGCCATCAAGGGTCGGGGACAGGGAGGCACAGATACGCAGTATTTT. Residues: CAIKGRGQGGTDTQYF.

This chain links TRBV18 with TRBJ1-4, with D perhaps TRBD1 (6 bases). Germline V CDR1 and CDR2: KGHSH, LQKENI. Trimming cost V 6 bases and J 5 bases, with 10 bases left between them. The CDR3 consists of 13 residues. CDR3 nucleotide sequence: TGTGCCAGCTCCCAGGACAGAAATGAAAAACTGTTTTTT. Protein sequence: CASSQDRNEKLFF.

The CDR3 protein is CASSQDRARNEQFF. The CDR3, as DNA: TGTGCCAGCAGCCAAGATCGAGCGCGCAATGAGCAGTTCTTC. This chain connects TRBV4-2 to TRBJ2-1; D is unresolved. Trimming took 0 bases from V and 6 from J, leaving 9 bases between them. Germline CDR1 is LGHNA and CDR2 is YNFKEQ. The CDR3 spans 14 residues.

V is TRBV25-1 and J is TRBJ1-1; a possible D gene is TRBD1 (6 bases). Germline-derived CDR1 and CDR2 are MGHDK and SYGVNS. The CDR3 totals 18 residues. Trimming took off 4 bases at V and 0 bases at J, with 21 bases between the two ends. The CDR3 region is CASSVHLGQGTMNTEAFF. For the CDR3, the DNA is TGTGCCAGCAGTGTACATCTTGGGCAGGGGACCATGAACACTGAAGCTTTCTTT.

The chain carries TRBV11-1 and TRBJ2-7, with TRBD2 matching 9 bases. Losses at the gene ends were 3 bases for V and 9 bases for J; bases not matched to a gene: 9. CDR1 is SGHAT and CDR2 is FQDESV in the germline V gene (reference sequence). The CDR3 runs to 14 residues. The CDR3 DNA sequence: TGTGCCAGCAGCTTCGGGACTAGCTACGACGGGCAGTACTTC. Amino acid sequence: CASSFGTSYDGQYF.

The genes are TRBV28 and TRBJ2-2; 11 bases align to TRBD1. The V and J ends lost 2 bases and 7 bases, in that order; junction bases with no gene match: 3. This CDR3 is 15 amino acids long. Germline CDR1 is MDHEN and CDR2 is SYDVKM. The chain's CDR3 is CASSLGQGAGGELFF. The CDR3 bases are TGTGCCAGCAGTTTAGGACAGGGGGCCGGCGGGGAGCTGTTTTTT.

The V gene is TRBV27, the J gene TRBJ1-6, with 7 bases identical to TRBD1. Per germline, CDR1 MNHEY and CDR2 SMNVEV (reference sequence). This CDR3 spans 16 amino acids. V was clipped by 1 base and J by 8 bases; unmatched bases: 8. The CDR3, as DNA: TGTGCCAGCAGTTTATTCGCAGGGGGAAGAGATTCACCCCTCCACTTT. It is translated as CASSLFAGGRDSPLHF.

DNA of the CDR3: TGCAGTGTGACCCAGCGGGAGCAGTACTTC. It encodes CSVTQREQYF. V usage is TRBV20-1 and J usage is TRBJ2-7; tentative D call: TRBD2 (5 bases). CDR1 is DFQATT, CDR2 SNEGSKA, per germline (reference sequence). Trimming left V 7 bases short and J 7 bases short, with 11 bases between. CDR3 size: 10 residues.

The chain uses TRBV28 and TRBJ1-5, with D possibly matching TRBD1 (5 bases). The V gene lost 4 bases and the J gene lost 4 bases, with 8 bases spanning the gap. This CDR3 has 13 amino acids. Germline loops: CDR1 MDHEN, CDR2 SYDVKM. The CDR3 sequence is CASSWQGNQPQHF. In nucleotides, the CDR3 is TGTGCCAGCAGTTGGCAGGGAAATCAGCCCCAGCATTTT. Full variable domain (missing parts from reference TRBV28 and TRBJ1-5): DVKVTQSSRYLVKRTGEKVFLECVQDMDHENMFWYRQDPGLGLRLIYFSYDVKMKEKGDIPEGYSVSREKKERFSLILESASTNQTSMYLCASSWQGNQPQHFGDGTRLSIL.

This clone is medium-sized (0.01 to 0.1%) in the sample. The chain has TRBV7-9 and TRBJ2-7; 10 nucleotides match TRBD1. After removal of 1 base from V and 3 bases from J, the junction contained 6 bases not matched to a gene. Germline V CDR1 and CDR2: SEHNR, FQNEAQ (reference sequence). This CDR3 contains 16 residues. CDR3 sequence reads: CASSLVETGGNYEQYF. The CDR3 DNA sequence: TGTGCCAGCAGCTTAGTGGAGACAGGGGGCAACTACGAGCAGTACTTC.

This clone was seen more than once but under ten times. CDR3 region: CAWRDSLLRPLHF. CDR3 in DNA: TGTGCCTGGAGGGACAGCCTTCTAAGGCCCCTCCACTTT. The J gene is TRBJ1-6, the V gene TRBV30; D perhaps matches TRBD1 (6 bases). In germline, CDR1 is GTSNPN, CDR2 SVGIG (reference sequence). The CDR3 extends over 13 amino acids. Deletions cut 3 bases from V and 13 bases from J, with 16 bases between.

This clone showed up just once. The chain combines TRBV7-9 with TRBJ2-5; 7 positions agree with TRBD2. Germline V gives CDR1 SEHNR, CDR2 FQNEAQ (reference sequence). V lost 4 bases and J lost 3; bases outside the gene matches: 8. This CDR3 is built from 15 residues. The CDR3 is CASSSRDYLKETQYF. In nucleotides, the CDR3 is TGTGCCAGCAGCTCTCGGGACTATCTAAAAGAGACCCAGTACTTC.